The T cell receptor (beta chain) described here comes from a study of immune evolution from preneoplasia to lung adenocarcinoma. Study results and caveats: Top clone frequencies peaked in normal lung, apparently declining through invasive adenocarcinoma. Later-stage lesions appeared to have more T cells, more diversity, less clonality.

Two lung cancer pathologists independently confirmed each histologic diagnosis. Nucleic acids came from premalignant or tumor cells enriched by macro-dissection. The CDR3 spans 14 residues. CDR1 and CDR2 from the germline V gene are SEHNR and FQNEAQ (reference sequence). The V and J ends lost 1 base and 2 bases respectively, with 8 bases between them. Points on this clone: No antigen is known for it. The sample has other DNA sequences that encode this CDR3 too.

Produced via immunoSEQ multiplex PCR; TCRdb's table is partial and in-frame only. Here the sample spans several thousand clones, roughly 84% being singletons. The sequenced sample was FFPE minimally invasive lung adenocarcinoma tissue. The source of this sequence is a person aged 45 to 69 with lung adenocarcinoma. The chain couples TRBV7-9 to TRBJ1-2; tentatively, D is TRBD1 (5 bases). CDR3 sequence: CASSLVGGNYGYTF. CDR3 DNA sequence: TGTGCCAGCAGCTTAGTCGGGGGAAACTATGGCTACACCTTC.